These 22 T cell receptor beta chains share one sample of origin, sequenced in a study of T cell clonality in common variable immunodeficiency. Generated by immunoSEQ multiplex PCR, the TCRdb table keeps only in-frame clones and is missing some. Singletons are absent from the sample, which has under 60,000 clones. The specimen sequenced was peripheral blood mononuclear cells. Source of these receptors: a person between 18 and 75 years old in good health.

This clone was observed a handful of times. The read comes to an end 3 residues before the CDR3 does, leaving the germline J gene to fill in the end. The chain is built from TRBV2 and TRBJ1-1; weak D call: TRBD1 (6 bases). Trimming shortened V by 5 bases and J by 4 bases, and 11 bases separated the two germline ends. Germline CDR1 and CDR2: SNHLY and FYNNEI. The CDR3 totals 13 residues. The CDR3 is CASSLQGSTEAFF. The sequenced part of the CDR3 DNA is TGTGCCAGCAGTTTACAGGGTAGCACTGAA.

This clone was detected many times. The read terminates 3 residues ahead of where the CDR3 ends, so the germline J gene completes it. V and J are TRBV20-1 and TRBJ2-1; 13 bases align to TRBD2. Unmatched junction bases numbered 3, after V lost 4 bases and J lost 3 bases. Germline CDR1 and CDR2: DFQATT and SNEGSKA (reference sequence). The CDR3 totals 15 residues. CDR3 DNA (partial): TGCAGTGCTACTGGACTAGCGGGAGTCTACAATGAG. It codes for CSATGLAGVYNE. The full-length CDR3 reads as CSATGLAGVYNEQFF.

This clone has ten or more counts. The CDR3 extends 3 residues past the end of the read, so its final part is completed from the germline J gene. The chain couples TRBV5-1 to TRBJ2-3, with a tentative D call TRBD2 (5 bases). V lost 1 base and J lost 3, with 9 bases in between. The CDR3 consists of 14 residues. The V gene's germline CDR1 is SGHRS and CDR2 YFSETQ. The CDR3 loop is CASSLKSGTDTQYF. The CDR3 DNA, read in part, is TGCGCCAGCAGCTTGAAATCGGGGACAGATACG.

This clone was counted many times. The read terminates 3 residues before the CDR3 end, so the remaining end is supplied by the germline J gene. This chain links TRBV20-1 with TRBJ1-1; D gene unclear. This CDR3 has 11 residues. V dropped 2 bases and J dropped 2 bases, with 3 bases sitting between them. Germline V gene lookup returns CDR1 DFQATT and CDR2 SNEGSKA (reference sequence). The CDR3 DNA, read in part, is TGCAGTGCTAGACTCAACACTGAA. This translates into CSARLNTE. The complete CDR3 reads CSARLNTEAFF.

In its sample, this clone was seen many times. With the read ending 3 residues before the CDR3 end, the germline J gene is used to fill in that end. V is TRBV7-2 and J is TRBJ2-3; D is perhaps TRBD2 (6 bases). Germline V CDR1 and CDR2: SGHTA, FQGNSA. The germline V and J ends were trimmed by 6 bases and 4 bases, with 17 bases remaining between them. This CDR3 has 15 amino acids. The covered CDR3 bases are TGTGCCAGCAGGTCGGCGGGAATAGTGGCAGATACG. Residues: CASRSAGIVADT. The entire CDR3 sequence reads CASRSAGIVADTQYF.

This clone was counted at least ten times. The read terminates 3 residues before the CDR3 end, so the remaining end is supplied by the germline J gene. The rearrangement uses TRBV2 and TRBJ2-5; 7 nucleotides align to TRBD2. The germline V gene encodes CDR1 SNHLY and CDR2 FYNNEI. V trimming: 6 bases; J trimming: 5 bases; junction bases outside the gene matches: 12. The CDR3 extends over 15 amino acids. The part of the CDR3 DNA that was read is TGTGCCAGCAGGTCAGCGGGGACCCCCCGGGAGACC. This encodes CASRSAGTPRET. The entire CDR3 sequence reads CASRSAGTPRETQYF.

This clone was seen many times. The DNA ends 3 residues before the CDR3 does, and the rest of the CDR3 is filled in from the germline J gene. The chain carries TRBV15 and TRBJ2-1; TRBD1 is a possible D gene (5 bases). This CDR3 region has 15 residues. Germline CDR1 and CDR2: LNHNV and YYDKDF (reference sequence). V lost 1 base and J lost 1, with 8 bases in between. Incomplete CDR3 DNA: TGTGCCACCAGCAGAGTAGGGGCATCCTACAATGAG. This translates into CATSRVGASYNE. The full-length CDR3 reads as CATSRVGASYNEQFF.

The table lists this clone with many counts. CDR3 region: CASSESGRTPYEQYF. The CDR3 bases that were read are TGCGCCAGCAGTGAGTCGGGCAGGACACCCTACGAG. This chain uses TRBV10-1 with TRBJ2-7; the D gene is possibly TRBD1 (5 bases). The read halts 3 residues ahead of the CDR3 end, with the missing end drawn from the germline J gene. This CDR3 contains 15 residues. The V and J ends lost 0 bases and 2 bases respectively, with 11 bases between them. Germline-derived CDR1 and CDR2 are WNHNN and SYGVQD (reference sequence).

The table lists this clone with many counts. The read stops 3 residues short of the end of the CDR3; the missing end is completed from the germline J gene. The rearrangement uses TRBV5-5 and TRBJ2-1; 11 nucleotides line up with TRBD1. CDR1 is SGHKS, CDR2 YYEKEE, per germline (reference sequence). V gave up 4 bases and J gave up 5 bases; unmatched junction bases: 5. The CDR3 totals 15 residues. The part of the CDR3 DNA that was read is TGTGCCAGCAGCAAGGGACAGGGGGTCGACAATGAG. This codes for CASSKGQGVDNE. The whole CDR3 protein reads CASSKGQGVDNEQFF.

At least ten counts were recorded for this clone. The read stops 3 residues short of the end of the CDR3; the missing end is completed from the germline J gene. The V gene is TRBV19, the J gene TRBJ1-2, with D perhaps matching TRBD1 (5 bases). Germline-derived CDR1 and CDR2 are LNHDA and SQIVND (reference sequence). With 1 base removed from V and 6 bases from J, the gap between germline ends came to 12 bases. This CDR3 has 14 amino acids. Partial CDR3 DNA: TGTGCCAGTAGTATAGGGGGGGACGCCGATGGC. This gives the protein CASSIGGDADG. The CDR3 as a whole reads CASSIGGDADGYTF.

There are many counts of this clone. The missing CDR3 end, 3 residues past where the read stops, is filled in from the germline J gene. The V gene is TRBV29-1, the J gene TRBJ2-7, with 8 nucleotides matching TRBD1. J gave up 5 bases and V 3 bases, and 9 bases lay outside the gene matches. Germline V gene sequence: CDR1 SQVTM, CDR2 ANQGSEA. There are 14 residues in the CDR3. The CDR3 bases that were read are TGCAGCGTTGACCGAGGAGGACAGGGAGACGAG. Translation: CSVDRGGQGDE. The whole CDR3 protein is CSVDRGGQGDEQYF.

This clone appeared many times. The DNA ends 3 residues before the CDR3 does, and the rest of the CDR3 is filled in from the germline J gene. The genes are TRBV7-9 and TRBJ2-5, with 8 bases lining up with TRBD2. The CDR3 covers 14 residues. The ends lost 4 bases at V and 3 bases at J; junction bases unmatched: 4. Germline lookup yields CDR1 SEHNR and CDR2 FQNEAQ (reference sequence). CDR3 bases read: TGTGCCAGCAGCTACTTAGCGGGAAAAGAGACC. As protein: CASSYLAGKET. The whole CDR3 protein is CASSYLAGKETQYF.

There are many counts of this clone. The read ends 3 residues early relative to the CDR3; the germline J gene fills the gap. The chain is built from TRBV5-1 and TRBJ2-2; D is perhaps TRBD1 (6 bases). The ends were cut back, 2 bases at V and 4 bases at J, with 9 bases in the middle. Germline V gene data show CDR1 as SGHRS and CDR2 as YFSETQ. This CDR3 has 14 residues. CDR3: CASSLQGGTGELFF. Partial CDR3 DNA: TGCGCCAGCAGCTTACAGGGTGGCACCGGGGAG.

This clone was counted many times. The DNA ends 3 residues before the CDR3 does, and the rest of the CDR3 is filled in from the germline J gene. The chain carries TRBV5-6 and TRBJ2-1; 8 bases line up with TRBD2. CDR3 length: 15 residues. V was clipped by 0 bases and J by 7 bases; unmatched bases: 6. CDR1 SGHDT and CDR2 YYEEEE come from the germline V gene. The sequenced part of the CDR3 DNA is TGTGCCAGCAGCTTGGCCGGCGGGAGGCGGAATGAG. Protein product: CASSLAGGRRNE. Given in full, the CDR3 is CASSLAGGRRNEQFF.

This clone has a count of ten or more. Read sequence stops 3 residues before the CDR3 end, and the germline J gene provides the missing end. This chain connects TRBV12-3 or TRBV12-4 to TRBJ2-5; TRBD2 agrees at 9 bases. After removal of 8 bases from V and 5 bases from J, the junction contained 15 bases not matched to a gene. The CDR3 loop spans 16 amino acids. The CDR3 loop reads CASCSRASGNGETQYF. CDR3 DNA (partial): TGTGCCAGCTGCTCCCGGGCTAGCGGGAATGGGGAGACC.

This clone was counted only a few times. This likely came from a read error, as a far larger clone is one base away. The read ends 3 residues early relative to the CDR3; the germline J gene fills the gap. Other nucleotide sequences from this sample produce the same CDR3. The chain uses TRBV30 and TRBJ2-3; 9 bases agree with TRBD1. CDR1 is GTSNPN, CDR2 SVGIG, per germline (reference sequence). The CDR3 spans 15 residues. The CDR3 reads CAVSGDRDSTDTQYF. The sequenced CDR3 bases are TGCGCCGTCTCGGGGGACAGGGATAGCACAGATACG.

The sample holds many counts of this clone. The sequence runs out 3 residues before the end of the CDR3; the remainder is reconstructed from the germline J gene. J is TRBJ2-2 and V is TRBV10-1; 9 nucleotides agree with TRBD1. V shed 3 bases, J shed 3 bases, and the junction held 2 bases outside the gene matches. CDR3 length: 15 residues. Germline V lookup: CDR1 WNHNN, CDR2 SYGVQD (reference sequence). The CDR3 bases that were read are TGCGCCAGCAGTGAAGGGGACAGGGACACCGGGGAG. Its protein is CASSEGDRDTGE. The entire CDR3 reads CASSEGDRDTGELFF.

This clone was counted many times. The CDR3 goes on 3 residues after the read ends, and that part is filled in from the germline J gene. This chain joins TRBV29-1 and TRBJ1-1; no clear D. Germline V gives CDR1 SQVTM, CDR2 ANQGSEA. The V end lost 3 bases, the J end lost 3 bases, and 11 bases lay between the germline ends. This CDR3 comprises 13 residues. CDR3 residues: CSVDFGGDTEAFF. The CDR3 DNA, read in part, is TGCAGCGTTGATTTTGGCGGGGACACTGAA.

This clone came up a few times. At one end, the junction sequence differs from germline, possibly due to a read error. The read stops 3 residues short of the end of the CDR3; the missing end is completed from the germline J gene. Additional DNA sequences in this sample encode the identical CDR3. This chain connects TRBV30 to TRBJ1-4; 7 positions match TRBD1. CDR3 size: 15 residues. CDR1 is GTSNPN, CDR2 SVGIG, per germline (reference sequence). The CDR3 DNA, read in part, is TGCGCCTGGAGTGCATACGGGACAGCTAATGAAAAA. This sequence encodes CAWSAYGTANEK. The CDR3 as a whole reads CAWSAYGTANEKLFF.

This clone was observed at least ten times. The CDR3 is cut off 3 residues early in the read; its end comes from the germline J gene. The chain has TRBV7-2 and TRBJ2-7, with 8 positions matching TRBD2. Looked up from germline, CDR1 is SGHTA and CDR2 is FQGNSA. V trimming: 8 bases; J trimming: 4 bases; junction bases outside the gene matches: 7. The CDR3 runs 13 residues. The CDR3 loop reads CASSGGGRYEQYF. Incomplete CDR3 DNA: TGTGCCAGCTCCGGGGGGGGGCGATACGAG.

This clone was detected many times. Read sequence stops 3 residues before the CDR3 end, and the germline J gene provides the missing end. The gene calls are TRBV6-2 or TRBV6-3 and TRBJ2-2; unclear D gene. CDR3 length: 12 amino acids. The V gene lost 3 bases and the J gene lost 5 bases, with 4 bases spanning the gap. Per germline, CDR1 MNHEY and CDR2 SVGEGT. The CDR3: CASSYRTGELFF. CDR3 bases read: TGTGCCAGCAGTTATCGGACCGGGGAG.

With regard to this clone: The junction departs from the called germline gene at one end, perhaps through a read error. Other DNA sequences in the same sample also yield this CDR3. Here the CDR3 reads CASSLTRVGNTIYF. The sequenced part of the CDR3 DNA is TGTGCCAGCAGCTTGACCAGGGTTGGAAACACA. The chain employs TRBV5-6 and TRBJ1-3; D is possibly TRBD1 (5 bases). The CDR3 end falls 3 residues outside the read, so it is completed with the germline J gene. The CDR3 extends over 14 amino acids. The germline V gene has CDR1 SGHDT and CDR2 YYEEEE.